This TCR beta chain was sequenced during a study of blood T cell repertoires in COVID-19. In the study overall: COVID-19 samples, acute and convalescent, were from the United States, Italy and Spain.

The CDR3 runs 15 residues. Germline loops: CDR1 SGHNT, CDR2 YENEEA. V dropped 1 base and J dropped 6 bases, with 12 bases sitting between them. The data were produced by immunoSEQ multiplex PCR, yet TCRdb's version contains in-frame clones alone and is incomplete. The data contain around 400,000 clones, about 87% of them singletons. Patients from Seattle were sampled longitudinally, starting during active infection. The sequence was obtained from an older woman with COVID-19, enrolled during active disease. The chain has TRBV11-3 and TRBJ2-2; D uncertain. The source material was peripheral blood. The CDR3 is CASSLAAGSSGELFF. The CDR3 DNA reads as TGTGCCAGCAGCTTAGCGGCAGGATCGTCCGGGGAGCTGTTTTTT.